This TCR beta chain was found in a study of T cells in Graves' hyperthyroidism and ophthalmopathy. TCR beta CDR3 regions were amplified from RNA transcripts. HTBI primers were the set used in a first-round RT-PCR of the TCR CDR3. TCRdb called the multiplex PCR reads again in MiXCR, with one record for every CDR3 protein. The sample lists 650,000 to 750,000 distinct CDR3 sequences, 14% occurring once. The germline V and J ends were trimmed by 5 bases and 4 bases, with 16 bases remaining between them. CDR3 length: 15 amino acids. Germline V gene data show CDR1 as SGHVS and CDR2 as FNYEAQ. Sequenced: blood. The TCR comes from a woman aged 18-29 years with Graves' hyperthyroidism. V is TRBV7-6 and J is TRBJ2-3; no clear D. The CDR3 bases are TGTGCCAGCAGCCCTAGTTTTTCGAGCTCAGATACGCAGTATTTT. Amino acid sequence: CASSPSFSSSDTQYF.